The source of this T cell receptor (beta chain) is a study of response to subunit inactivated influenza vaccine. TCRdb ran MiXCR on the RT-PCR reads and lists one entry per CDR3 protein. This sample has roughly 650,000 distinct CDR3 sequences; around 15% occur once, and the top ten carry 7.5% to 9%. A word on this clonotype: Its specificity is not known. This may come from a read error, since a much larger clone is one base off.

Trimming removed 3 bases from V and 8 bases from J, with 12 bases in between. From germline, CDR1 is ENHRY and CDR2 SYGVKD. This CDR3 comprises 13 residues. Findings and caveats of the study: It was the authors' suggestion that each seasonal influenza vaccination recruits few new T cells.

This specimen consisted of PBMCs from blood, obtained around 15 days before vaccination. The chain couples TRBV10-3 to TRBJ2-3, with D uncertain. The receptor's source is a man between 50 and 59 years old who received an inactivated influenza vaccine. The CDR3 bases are TGTGCCATCAGTGAACTACTGCAAGGTACGCAGTATTTT. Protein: CAISELLQGTQYF.